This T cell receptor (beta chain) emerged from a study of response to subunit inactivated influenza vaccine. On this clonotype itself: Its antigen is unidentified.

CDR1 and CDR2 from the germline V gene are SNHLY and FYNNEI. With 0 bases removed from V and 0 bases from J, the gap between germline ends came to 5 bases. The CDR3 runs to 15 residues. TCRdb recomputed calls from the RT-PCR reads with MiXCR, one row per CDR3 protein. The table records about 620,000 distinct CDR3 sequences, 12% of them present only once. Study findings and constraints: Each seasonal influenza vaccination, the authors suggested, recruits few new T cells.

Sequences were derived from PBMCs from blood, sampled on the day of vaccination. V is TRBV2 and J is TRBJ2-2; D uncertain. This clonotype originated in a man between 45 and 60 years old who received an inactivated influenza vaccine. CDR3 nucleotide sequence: TGTGCCAGCAGTGAAGCGTACGCGAACACCGGGGAGCTGTTTTTT. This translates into CASSEAYANTGELFF. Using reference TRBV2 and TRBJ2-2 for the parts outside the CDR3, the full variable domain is EPEVTQTPSHQVTQMGQEVILRCVPISNHLYFYWYRQILGQKVEFLVSFYNNEISEKSEIFDDQFSVERPDGSNFTLKIRSTKLEDSAMYFCASSEAYANTGELFFGEGSRLTVL.